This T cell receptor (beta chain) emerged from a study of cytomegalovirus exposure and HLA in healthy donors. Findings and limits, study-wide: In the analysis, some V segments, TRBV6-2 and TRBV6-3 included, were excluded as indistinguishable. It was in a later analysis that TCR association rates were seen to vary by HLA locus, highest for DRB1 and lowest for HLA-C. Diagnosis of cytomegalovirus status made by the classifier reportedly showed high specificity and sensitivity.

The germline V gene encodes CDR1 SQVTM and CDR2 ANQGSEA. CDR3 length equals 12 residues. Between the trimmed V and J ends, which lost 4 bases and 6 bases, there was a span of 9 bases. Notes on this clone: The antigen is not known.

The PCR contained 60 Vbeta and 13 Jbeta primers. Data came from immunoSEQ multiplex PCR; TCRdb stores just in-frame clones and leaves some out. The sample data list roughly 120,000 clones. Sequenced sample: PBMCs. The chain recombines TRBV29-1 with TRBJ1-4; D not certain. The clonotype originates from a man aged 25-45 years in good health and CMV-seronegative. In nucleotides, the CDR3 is TGCAGCGTTGGGGCATCTGATGAAAAACTGTTTTTT. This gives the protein CSVGASDEKLFF. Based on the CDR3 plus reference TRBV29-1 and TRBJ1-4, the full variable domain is SAVISQKPSRDICQRGTSLTIQCQVDSQVTMMFWYRQQPGQSLTLIATANQGSEATYESGFVIDKFPISRPNLTFSTLTVSNMSPEDSSIYLCSVGASDEKLFFGSGTQLSVL.